This T cell receptor (beta chain) comes out of a study of cytomegalovirus exposure and HLA in healthy donors. Across the whole study: As an earlier analysis found, about 179 million T cells yielded 90 million to 140 million unique TCR beta sequences. The early release's HLA-typed donors yielded 80 million to 95 million unique TCRs. Whole-study findings and limits: Near-uniform donor sequencing depth was presumed by presence/absence analyses. Earlier analysis looked at TCR beta V segments, and most were productive about 90% or about 30% of the time.

A note on this clone: Its target is not known.

Researchers ran the PCR with 60 Vbeta and 13 Jbeta primers. Method: immunoSEQ multiplex PCR; TCRdb's copy keeps in-frame clones and lacks some. In the table there are roughly 150,000 clones, 77% of which are singletons. This CDR3 region has 14 residues. The germline gives CDR1 SGHTA, CDR2 FQGTGA. Trimming left V 5 bases short and J 4 bases short, with 11 bases between. The V call is TRBV7-3, the J call TRBJ2-2; D gene ambiguous. This TCR was recovered from a man aged 25 to 40 in good health and CMV-seronegative. Sequenced material: PBMCs. This chain's CDR3 is CASSLVPGTGELFF. The CDR3 DNA is TGTGCCAGCAGCCTCGTCCCCGGCACCGGGGAGCTGTTTTTT.